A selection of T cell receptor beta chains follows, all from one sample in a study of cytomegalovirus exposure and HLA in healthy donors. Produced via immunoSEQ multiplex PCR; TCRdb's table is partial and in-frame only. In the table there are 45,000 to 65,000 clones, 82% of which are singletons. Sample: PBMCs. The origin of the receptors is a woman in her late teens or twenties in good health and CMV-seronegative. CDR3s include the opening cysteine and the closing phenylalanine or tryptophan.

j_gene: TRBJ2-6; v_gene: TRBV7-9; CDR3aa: CASSLPGANGLTF
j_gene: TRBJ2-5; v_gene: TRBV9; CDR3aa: CASSAGGQGVNF
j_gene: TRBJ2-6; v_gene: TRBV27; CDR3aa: CASSFLGRAGANGLTF
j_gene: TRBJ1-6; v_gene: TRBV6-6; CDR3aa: CASTTGYNSPLHF
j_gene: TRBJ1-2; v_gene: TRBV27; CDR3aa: CASSLRGKSYGYTF
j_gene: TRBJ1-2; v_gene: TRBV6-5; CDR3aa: CASSTIDREGGYTF
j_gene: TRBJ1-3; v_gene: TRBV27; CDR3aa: CASMPRGISGNTIYF
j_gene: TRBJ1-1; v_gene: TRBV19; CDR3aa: CATTTGNTEAFF
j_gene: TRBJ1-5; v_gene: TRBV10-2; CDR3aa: CASRPGQQGTQPQHF
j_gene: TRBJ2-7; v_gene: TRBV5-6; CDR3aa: CASRRGVSYEQYF
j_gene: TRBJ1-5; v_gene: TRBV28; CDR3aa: CASSLLDRRNQPQHF
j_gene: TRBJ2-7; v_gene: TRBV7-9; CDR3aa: CASSSTRRGDEQYF
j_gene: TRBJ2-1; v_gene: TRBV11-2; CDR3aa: CASSHPGLLEQFF
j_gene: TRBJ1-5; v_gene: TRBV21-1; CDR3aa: CASSTPWDSLEDMDNQPQHF
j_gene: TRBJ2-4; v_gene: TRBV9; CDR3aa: CASSSGTSAAAKNSQYF
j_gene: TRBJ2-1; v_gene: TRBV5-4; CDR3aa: CASSLASGSSYNEQFF
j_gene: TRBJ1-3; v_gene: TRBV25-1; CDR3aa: CASSDRNTIYF
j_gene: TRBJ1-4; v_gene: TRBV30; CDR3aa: CAWSGQGAGKLFF
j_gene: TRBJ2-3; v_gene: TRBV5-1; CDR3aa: CASSLGVVGTDTQYF
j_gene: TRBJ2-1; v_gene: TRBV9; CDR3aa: CASQGPSPYNEQFF
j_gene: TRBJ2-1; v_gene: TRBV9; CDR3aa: CASRLIAGGPFNNEQFF
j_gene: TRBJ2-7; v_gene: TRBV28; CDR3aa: CASTHRPESTGEQYF
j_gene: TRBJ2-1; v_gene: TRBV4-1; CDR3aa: CASSHSGMEDEQFF
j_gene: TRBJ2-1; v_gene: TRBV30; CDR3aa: CAWRTPYNEQFF
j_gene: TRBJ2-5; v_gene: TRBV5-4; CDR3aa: CASSSGQRETQYF
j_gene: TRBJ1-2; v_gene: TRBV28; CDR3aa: CASSPPQESGYTF
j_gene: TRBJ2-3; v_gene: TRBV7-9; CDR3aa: CASSFDSLGADTQYF
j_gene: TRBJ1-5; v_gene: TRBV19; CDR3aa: CASSIEDSSYQPQHF
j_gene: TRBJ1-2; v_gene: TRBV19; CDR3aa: CATLDTLGNYGYTF
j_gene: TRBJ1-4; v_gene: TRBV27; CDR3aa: CASSPTGQGIEKLFF
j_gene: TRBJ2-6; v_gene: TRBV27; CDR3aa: CASSLMGRSSGANVLTF
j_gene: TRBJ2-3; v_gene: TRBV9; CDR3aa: CASSARGVAGDSTDTQYF
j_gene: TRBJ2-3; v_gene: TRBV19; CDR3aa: CASSTTAGGLDTQYF
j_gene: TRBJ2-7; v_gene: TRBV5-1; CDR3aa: CASSLLQGKSYEQYF
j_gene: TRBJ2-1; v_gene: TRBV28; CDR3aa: CASSLRSRSYNEQFF
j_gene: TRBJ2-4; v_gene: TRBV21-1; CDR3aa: CASSNGLAKNIQYF
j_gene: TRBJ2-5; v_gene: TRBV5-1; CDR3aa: CASSTGQKETQYF
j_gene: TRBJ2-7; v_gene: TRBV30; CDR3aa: CAWEGTAYEQYF
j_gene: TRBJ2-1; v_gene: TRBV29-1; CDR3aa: CSVEASGIFYSYNEQFF
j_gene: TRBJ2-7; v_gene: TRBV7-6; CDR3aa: CASSPDQGASYEQYF
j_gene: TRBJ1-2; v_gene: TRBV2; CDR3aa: CASSETPGGYGYTF
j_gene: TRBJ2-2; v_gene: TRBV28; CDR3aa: CASRGTGPPTSGRASTGELFF
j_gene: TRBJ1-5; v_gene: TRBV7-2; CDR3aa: CASSPGGWTNQPQHF
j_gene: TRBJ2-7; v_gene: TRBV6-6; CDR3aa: CASSYAPTGVYEQYF
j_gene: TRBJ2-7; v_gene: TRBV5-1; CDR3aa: CASSFGGGEQYF
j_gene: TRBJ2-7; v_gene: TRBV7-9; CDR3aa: CASSLSGSQRYEQYF
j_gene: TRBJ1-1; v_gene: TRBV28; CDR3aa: CASSHGGVNTEAFF
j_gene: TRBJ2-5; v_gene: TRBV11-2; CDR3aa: CASSSPSQGETQYF
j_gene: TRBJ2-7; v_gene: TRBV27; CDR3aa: CASSPWEGPYEQYF
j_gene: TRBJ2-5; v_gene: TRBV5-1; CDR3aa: CASSDRQQETQYF
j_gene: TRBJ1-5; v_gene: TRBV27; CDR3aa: CASSLIIWPQHF
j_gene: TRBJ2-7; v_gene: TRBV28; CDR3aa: CASSFGVTPYEQYF
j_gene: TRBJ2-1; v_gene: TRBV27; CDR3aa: CASGALQGSYNEQFF
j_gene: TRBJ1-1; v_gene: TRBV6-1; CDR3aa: CASRRTGGTEAFF
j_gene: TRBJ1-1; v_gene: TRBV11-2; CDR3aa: CASSLGPTGGSIEAFF